These 26 T cell receptor beta chains share one sample of origin, sequenced in a study of metastatic and nonmetastatic thyroid tumors. No treatment had been given to any patient before thyroid surgery. TCRdb called clones again from the PCR reads with MiXCR. The sample includes 50,000 or so clones, about 25% of them seen just once. Sequencing was performed on blood. Receptors originate from a male donor with papillary thyroid cancer or a benign thyroid nodule (not recorded which). Some clones in this sample may be carry-over from other donors' samples.

This clone was counted ten times or more. The chain combines TRBV20-1 with TRBJ2-1; the match to TRBD2 covers 14 bases. Losses at the gene ends were 7 bases for V and 10 bases for J; bases not matched to a gene: 9. CDR3 length: 14 residues. Germline assignment: CDR1 DFQATT and CDR2 SNEGSKA (reference sequence). The CDR3 region has the DNA TGCAGTGGGACCGGGACTAGCGGGAGAGGGGAGCAGTTCTTC. This translates into CSGTGTSGRGEQFF.

This clone was observed at least ten times. The rearrangement uses TRBV14 and TRBJ1-3, with no clear D. The V gene's germline CDR1 is SGHDN and CDR2 FVKESK. Between the trimmed V and J ends, which lost 4 bases and 0 bases, there was a span of 10 bases. The CDR3 has 15 amino acids. The CDR3 DNA reads TGTGCCAGCAGCCGCGTCCACCCCTCTGGAAACACCATATATTTT. Protein sequence: CASSRVHPSGNTIYF.

This clone came up many times. The chain links TRBV9 to TRBJ2-2; the D is unclear. Germline CDR1 and CDR2: SGDLS and YYNGEE. V gave up 2 bases and J gave up 0 bases, with 8 bases separating them. The CDR3 runs 15 residues. DNA of the CDR3: TGTGCCAGCAGCGTCATGACATCGAACACCGGGGAGCTGTTTTTT. It specifies CASSVMTSNTGELFF.

Many counts were recorded for this clone. CDR3 loop: CSVEGEGWYEQYF. In DNA, the CDR3 is TGCAGCGTTGAAGGGGAGGGGTGGTACGAGCAGTACTTC. This chain links TRBV29-1 with TRBJ2-7; 7 bases line up with TRBD2. The J segment lost 4 bases and the V segment lost 1 base, leaving 4 bases of the junction unmatched. In germline, CDR1 is SQVTM, CDR2 ANQGSEA. The CDR3 is 13 residues long.

The table lists this clone with many counts. This rearrangement joins TRBV10-1 to TRBJ1-4, with 8 nucleotides matching TRBD1. Germline V gene sequence: CDR1 WNHNN, CDR2 SYGVQD (reference sequence). The CDR3 loop spans 13 amino acids. Trimming cost V 8 bases and J 8 bases; bases outside gene matches: 7. The CDR3 here is CASGDRGEEKLFF. CDR3 sequence (DNA): TGCGCCAGCGGAGACAGGGGAGAGGAAAAACTGTTTTTT.

This clone appeared many times. The rearrangement joins TRBV6-2 or TRBV6-3 to TRBJ2-7; D may match TRBD1 or TRBD2 (5 bases each). Trimming removed 4 bases at V and 4 bases at J, with 17 bases between. Germline V gives CDR1 MNHEY, CDR2 SVGEGT. The length of the CDR3 is 15 residues. The DNA for the CDR3 is TGTGCCAGCAGTTCTTCCGGGACCAGACATTACGAGCAGTACTTC. Translation: CASSSSGTRHYEQYF.

Concerning this clone: This may be a read error, as it is one base from a much larger clone. The V call is TRBV29-1, the J call TRBJ2-1; 8 positions match TRBD2. This CDR3 is 11 amino acids long. CDR1 and CDR2 (germline): SQVTM, ANQGSEA. The CDR3 DNA sequence: TGCAGCTTGCCCAGGGGACTAGGTGAGCTCTTC. Its protein is CSLPRGLGELF.

This clone was seen many times. V usage is TRBV11-3 and J usage is TRBJ2-1; D tentatively fits TRBD1 or TRBD2 (5 bases each). Germline-derived CDR1 and CDR2 are SGHNT and YENEEA. The CDR3 runs 17 residues. Trimming left V 5 bases short and J 1 base short, with 18 bases between. In DNA, the CDR3 is TGTGCCAGCAGCCGAGGGCTCGGGCAGGGTTCCTACAATGAGCAGTTCTTC. Protein sequence: CASSRGLGQGSYNEQFF.

This clone counts as medium-sized. The V and J genes are TRBV30 and TRBJ1-2, with 10 bases fitting TRBD1. The V gene end was trimmed by 2 bases and the J gene end by 2 bases; junction bases not matched to a gene: 2. The germline V gene encodes CDR1 GTSNPN and CDR2 SVGIG (reference sequence). CDR3 size: 14 residues. The CDR3 spells CAWSRQGANYGYTF. The CDR3 nucleotides read TGTGCCTGGAGTAGACAGGGGGCGAACTATGGCTACACCTTC.

This clone appeared a few times. At one end, the junction sequence differs from germline, possibly due to a read error. This same CDR3 is encoded by further DNA sequences in the sample. The CDR3 is CASSSAGGGASPNEKLFF. The CDR3 region has the DNA TGTGCCAGCAGCTCCGCCGGGGGGGGCGCATCACCTAATGAAAAACTGTTTTTT. The chain uses TRBV5-1 and TRBJ1-4, with D perhaps TRBD1 (6 bases). The CDR3 runs 18 residues. Germline CDR1 SGHRS, CDR2 YFSETQ.

This clone has at least ten counts. The CDR3 here is CSAVQGNTGELFF. CDR3 coding DNA: TGCAGTGCCGTACAGGGGAACACCGGGGAGCTGTTTTTT. The V and J genes are TRBV20-1 and TRBJ2-2, with TRBD1 as a possible D gene (6 bases). Trimming shortened V by 6 bases and J by 1 base, and 9 bases separated the two germline ends. The CDR3 contains 13 residues. Germline CDR1 reads DFQATT; CDR2 reads SNEGSKA (reference sequence).

CDR3 nucleotide sequence: TGTGCCAGCAGCTTATCCCGGACAGGGATCAATGAGCAGTTCTTC. Encoded protein: CASSLSRTGINEQFF. V is TRBV7-3 and J is TRBJ2-1; 8 bases fit TRBD1. The CDR3 has 15 residues. The germline gives CDR1 SGHTA, CDR2 FQGTGA. J gave up 6 bases and V 2 bases, and 6 bases lay outside the gene matches.

The sample holds a few counts of this clone. The gene calls are TRBV12-3 or TRBV12-4 and TRBJ2-2, with D uncertain. The V end was cut by 2 bases, the J end by 2 bases, with 6 bases between. The CDR3 is 14 amino acids. The DNA for the CDR3 is TGTGCCAGCAGTTTATATAGCAACACCGGGGAGCTGTTTTTT. This gives the protein CASSLYSNTGELFF.

This clone was counted only a few times. The chain employs TRBV6-1 and TRBJ2-3; 8 bases agree with TRBD1. The trim removed 6 bases at V and 10 bases at J, leaving 15 bases unmatched. Per germline, CDR1 MNHNS and CDR2 SASEGT. CDR3 length: 15 residues. DNA of the CDR3: TGTGCCAGCAGGGGGGAACAGGGGGGAATGCATCCGCAGTATTTT. It translates to CASRGEQGGMHPQYF.

This clone occurred a few times. As DNA, the CDR3 is TGTGCCAGCAGCTACATAGACATTGCCGGGGAGCTGTTTTTT. It specifies CASSYIDIAGELFF. The rearrangement links TRBV6-2 or TRBV6-3 to TRBJ2-2; D unclear. The germline V and J ends were trimmed by 6 bases and 6 bases, with 14 bases remaining between them. CDR3 length equals 14 residues. The V gene's germline CDR1 is MNHEY and CDR2 SVGEGT.

This rearrangement joins TRBV18 to TRBJ2-4; 12 bases fit TRBD2. From germline, CDR1 is KGHSH and CDR2 LQKENI. CDR3 size: 15 residues. The CDR3 region is CTSSPTSGGQNIQYF. CDR3 nucleotide sequence: TGTACTAGCTCCCCGACTAGCGGGGGCCAAAACATTCAGTACTTC.

The genes are TRBV5-4 and TRBJ2-1; D may be TRBD1 (5 bases). The V gene lost 2 bases and the J gene lost 8 bases, with 17 bases spanning the gap. Per germline, CDR1 SGHNT and CDR2 YYREEE (reference sequence). This CDR3 has 15 amino acids. The CDR3 loop is CASSFVQGYFDEQFF. In DNA, the CDR3 is TGTGCCAGCAGCTTTGTCCAGGGCTATTTCGATGAGCAGTTCTTC.

By its share, this clone is medium-sized. This chain connects TRBV30 to TRBJ1-2; maybe TRBD1 (5 bases). The CDR3 runs 15 residues. CDR1 and CDR2 (germline): GTSNPN, SVGIG (reference sequence). The V end lost 1 base, the J end lost 3 bases, and 15 bases lay between the germline ends. CDR3 coding DNA: TGTGCCTGGAGTGCCCCAAGGAGGGGCGACTATGGCTACACCTTC. Its translation: CAWSAPRRGDYGYTF.

At least ten counts were recorded for this clone. V and J are TRBV7-2 and TRBJ2-3; 8 positions agree with TRBD1. From germline, CDR1 is SGHTA and CDR2 FQGNSA. V lost 7 bases and J lost 2; bases outside the gene matches: 8. The CDR3 runs to 15 residues. Here the CDR3 reads CASTLGTGLTDTQYF. The CDR3 bases are TGTGCCAGCACCCTTGGGACAGGCCTCACAGATACGCAGTATTTT.

This rearrangement joins TRBV6-2 or TRBV6-3 to TRBJ2-7, with TRBD2 identical over 8 bases. This CDR3 comprises 18 residues. Germline CDR1 is MNHEY and CDR2 is SVGEGT. V lost 6 bases and J lost 0; bases outside the gene matches: 16. In DNA, the CDR3 is TGTGCCAGCAGATCGACCAGCGGGAGTTATCCAAGCTCCTACGAGCAGTACTTC. Its translation: CASRSTSGSYPSSYEQYF.

This clone was seen only a few times. The chain is built from TRBV4-3 and TRBJ2-7, with 10 bases fitting TRBD2. Germline V gene sequence: CDR1 LGHNA, CDR2 YSLEER. This CDR3 is 15 amino acids long. The ends lost 2 bases at V and 4 bases at J; junction bases unmatched: 5. Written as DNA, the CDR3 is TGCGCCAGCAGCCAATTTACTAGCGGGATTTACGAGCAGTACTTC. Its translation: CASSQFTSGIYEQYF.

The V call is TRBV7-3, the J call TRBJ1-1; TRBD1 agrees at 9 bases. V shed 4 bases, J shed 12 bases, and the junction held 9 bases outside the gene matches. Germline CDR1 reads SGHTA; CDR2 reads FQGTGA. CDR3 length equals 13 residues. CDR3 protein: CASSSGQGLETFF. The CDR3 DNA reads TGTGCCAGCAGCTCGGGACAGGGCCTCGAGACTTTCTTT.

This clone occurred a few times. The chain carries TRBV12-3 or TRBV12-4 and TRBJ2-7; TRBD1 is a possible D gene (5 bases). V lost 6 bases to trimming and J lost 0 bases, with 12 bases between them. The CDR3 extends over 14 amino acids. CDR3 sequence: CASSSDSTSYEQYF. DNA for the CDR3: TGTGCCAGCAGCTCCGACAGTACCTCCTACGAGCAGTACTTC.

This clone is labeled as medium-sized. The chain couples TRBV12-3 or TRBV12-4 to TRBJ2-5, with 15 positions matching TRBD2. The V gene end was trimmed by 5 bases and the J gene end by 4 bases; junction bases not matched to a gene: 5. The CDR3 is 16 residues long. The DNA for the CDR3 is TGTGCCAGCAGTCTTGGACTAGCGGGAGGGAGAGAGACCCAGTACTTC. It encodes CASSLGLAGGRETQYF.

This clone was counted at least ten times. This chain uses TRBV7-9 with TRBJ2-1; 10 bases line up with TRBD2. Germline CDR1 is SEHNR and CDR2 is FQNEAQ (reference sequence). The CDR3 length is 16 residues. V gave up 5 bases and J gave up 4 bases; unmatched junction bases: 8. CDR3 sequence: CASSGLAAEGYNEQFF. CDR3 DNA sequence: TGTGCCAGCAGCGGACTAGCGGCCGAAGGATACAATGAGCAGTTCTTC.

This clone appeared a few times. The J gene is TRBJ1-3, the V gene TRBV28; possible D gene TRBD1, 5 bases. Germline V gives CDR1 MDHEN, CDR2 SYDVKM. Trimming stripped 8 bases from V and 0 bases from J, with 17 bases between. CDR3 length: 16 amino acids. The CDR3 coding sequence is TGTGCCAGCGCCTCGCCCGGGGGTAGCTCTGGAAACACCATATATTTT. This gives the protein CASASPGGSSGNTIYF.